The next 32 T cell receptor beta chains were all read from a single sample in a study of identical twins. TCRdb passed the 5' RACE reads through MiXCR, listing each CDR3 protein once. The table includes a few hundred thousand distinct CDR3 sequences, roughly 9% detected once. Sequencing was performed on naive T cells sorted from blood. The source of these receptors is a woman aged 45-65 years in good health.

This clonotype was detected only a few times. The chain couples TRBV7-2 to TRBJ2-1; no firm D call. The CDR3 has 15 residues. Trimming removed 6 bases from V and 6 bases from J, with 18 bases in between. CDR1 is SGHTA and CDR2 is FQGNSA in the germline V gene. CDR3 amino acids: CASSPRSAGSNEQFF. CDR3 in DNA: TGTGCCAGCAGTCCTCGGTCGGCCGGGTCCAATGAGCAGTTCTTC.

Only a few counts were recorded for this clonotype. The DNA of the CDR3 is TGTGCCAGCAGTTACACTGGGACGGGGACTGAAGCTTTCTTT. It is translated as CASSYTGTGTEAFF. The genes are TRBV6-5 and TRBJ1-1; the D gene is possibly TRBD1 (5 bases). The germline gives CDR1 MNHEY, CDR2 SVGAGI. Trimming cost V 2 bases and J 5 bases, with 12 bases left between them. CDR3 length: 14 residues.

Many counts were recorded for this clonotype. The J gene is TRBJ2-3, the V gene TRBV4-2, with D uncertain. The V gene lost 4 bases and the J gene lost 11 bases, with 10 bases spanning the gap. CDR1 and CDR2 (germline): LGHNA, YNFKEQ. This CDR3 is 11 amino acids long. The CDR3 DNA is TGTGCCAGCAGCCGGGATCTTAGGCAGTATTTT. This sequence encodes CASSRDLRQYF.

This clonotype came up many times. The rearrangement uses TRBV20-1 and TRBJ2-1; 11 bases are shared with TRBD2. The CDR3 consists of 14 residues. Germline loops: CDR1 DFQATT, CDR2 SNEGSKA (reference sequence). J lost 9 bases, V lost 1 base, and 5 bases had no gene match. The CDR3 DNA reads TGCAGTGCTAGAGTAGCGGGAGGGAAGGGTGAGCAGTTCTTC. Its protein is CSARVAGGKGEQFF.

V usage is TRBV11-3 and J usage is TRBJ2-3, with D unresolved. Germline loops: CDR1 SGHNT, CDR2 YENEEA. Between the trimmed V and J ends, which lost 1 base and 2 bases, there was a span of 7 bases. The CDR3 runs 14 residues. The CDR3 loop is CASSLVSFTDTQYF. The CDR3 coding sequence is TGTGCCAGCAGCTTAGTTAGTTTCACAGATACGCAGTATTTT.

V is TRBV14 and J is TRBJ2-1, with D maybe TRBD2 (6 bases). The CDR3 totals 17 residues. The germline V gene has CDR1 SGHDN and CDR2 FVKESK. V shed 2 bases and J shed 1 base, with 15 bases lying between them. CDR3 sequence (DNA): TGTGCCAGCAGCCAAATTCAAGGAGGGACTTCCTACAATGAGCAGTTCTTC. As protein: CASSQIQGGTSYNEQFF.

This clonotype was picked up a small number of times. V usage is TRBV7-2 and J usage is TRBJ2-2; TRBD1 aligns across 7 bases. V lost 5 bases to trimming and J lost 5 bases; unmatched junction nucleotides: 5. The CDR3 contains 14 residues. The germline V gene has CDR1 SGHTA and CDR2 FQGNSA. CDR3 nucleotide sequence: TGTGCCAGCAGCCAGACAGGGATAACCGGGGAGCTGTTTTTT. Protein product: CASSQTGITGELFF.

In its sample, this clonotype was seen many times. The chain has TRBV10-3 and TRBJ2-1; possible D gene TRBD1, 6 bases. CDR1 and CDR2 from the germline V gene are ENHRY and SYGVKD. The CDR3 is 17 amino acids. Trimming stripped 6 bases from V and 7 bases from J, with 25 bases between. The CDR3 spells CAIRKQGTGTRGNEQFF. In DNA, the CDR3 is TGTGCCATCAGGAAACAGGGAACAGGAACTAGAGGGAATGAGCAGTTCTTC.

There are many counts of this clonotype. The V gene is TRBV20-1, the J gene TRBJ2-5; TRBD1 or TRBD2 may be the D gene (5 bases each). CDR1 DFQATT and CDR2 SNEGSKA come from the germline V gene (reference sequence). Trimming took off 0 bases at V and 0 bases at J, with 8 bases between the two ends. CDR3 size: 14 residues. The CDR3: CSARDREYQETQYF. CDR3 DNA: TGCAGTGCTAGAGACAGGGAGTACCAAGAGACCCAGTACTTC.

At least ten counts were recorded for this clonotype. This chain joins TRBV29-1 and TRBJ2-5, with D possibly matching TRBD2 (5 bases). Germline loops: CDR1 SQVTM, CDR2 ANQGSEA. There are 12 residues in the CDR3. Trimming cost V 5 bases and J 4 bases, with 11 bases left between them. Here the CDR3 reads CSVFGGRETQYF. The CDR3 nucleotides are TGCAGCGTTTTTGGAGGCAGAGAGACCCAGTACTTC.

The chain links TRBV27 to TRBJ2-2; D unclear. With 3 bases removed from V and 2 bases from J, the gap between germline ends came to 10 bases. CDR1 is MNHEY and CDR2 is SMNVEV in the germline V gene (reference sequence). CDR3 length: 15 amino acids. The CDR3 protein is CASSFDRINTGELFF. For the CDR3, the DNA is TGTGCCAGCAGTTTCGATAGGATAAACACCGGGGAGCTGTTTTTT.

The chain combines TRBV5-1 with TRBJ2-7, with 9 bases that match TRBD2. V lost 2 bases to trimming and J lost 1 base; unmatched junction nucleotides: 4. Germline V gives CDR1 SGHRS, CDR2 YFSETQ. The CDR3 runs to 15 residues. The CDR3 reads CASSFPLAGSYEQYF. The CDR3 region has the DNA TGCGCCAGCAGCTTTCCTCTAGCGGGGTCCTACGAGCAGTACTTC. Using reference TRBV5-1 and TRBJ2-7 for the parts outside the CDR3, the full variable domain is KAGVTQTPRYLIKTRGQQVTLSCSPISGHRSVSWYQQTPGQGLQFLFEYFSETQRNKGNFPGRFSGRQFSNSRSEMNVSTLELGDSALYLCASSFPLAGSYEQYFGPGTRLTVT.

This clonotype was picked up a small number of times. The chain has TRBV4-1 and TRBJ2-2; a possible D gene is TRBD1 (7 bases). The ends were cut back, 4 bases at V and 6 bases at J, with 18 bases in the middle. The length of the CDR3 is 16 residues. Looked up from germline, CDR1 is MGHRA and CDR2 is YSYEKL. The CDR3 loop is CASSPVRQGGSGELFF. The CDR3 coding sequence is TGCGCCAGCAGCCCAGTACGACAGGGAGGTTCCGGGGAGCTGTTTTTT.

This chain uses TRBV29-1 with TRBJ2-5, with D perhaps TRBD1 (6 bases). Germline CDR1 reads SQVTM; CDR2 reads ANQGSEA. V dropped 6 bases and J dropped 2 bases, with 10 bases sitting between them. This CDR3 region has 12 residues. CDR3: CSVGQTQETQYF. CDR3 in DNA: TGCAGCGTCGGACAGACACAAGAGACCCAGTACTTC.

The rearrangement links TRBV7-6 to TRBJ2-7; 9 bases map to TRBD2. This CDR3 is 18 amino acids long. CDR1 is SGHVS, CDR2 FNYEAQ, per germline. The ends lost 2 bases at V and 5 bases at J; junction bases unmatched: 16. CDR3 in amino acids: CASSLPRPGLAGRDEQYF. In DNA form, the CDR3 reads TGTGCCAGCAGCTTACCCCGACCGGGACTAGCAGGAAGGGACGAGCAGTACTTC.

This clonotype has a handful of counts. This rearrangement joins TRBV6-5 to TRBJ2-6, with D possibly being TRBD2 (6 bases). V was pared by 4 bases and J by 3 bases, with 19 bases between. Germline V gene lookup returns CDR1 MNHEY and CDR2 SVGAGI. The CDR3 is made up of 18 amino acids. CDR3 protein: CASSWIGGRRLGANVLTF. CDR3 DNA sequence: TGTGCCAGCAGTTGGATCGGGGGTAGAAGGCTTGGGGCCAACGTCCTGACTTTC.

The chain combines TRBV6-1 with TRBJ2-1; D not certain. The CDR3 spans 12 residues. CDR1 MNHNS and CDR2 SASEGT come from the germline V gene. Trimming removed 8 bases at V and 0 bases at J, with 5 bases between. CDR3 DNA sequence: TGTGCCAGCGGCCTCTCCTACAATGAGCAGTTCTTC. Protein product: CASGLSYNEQFF.

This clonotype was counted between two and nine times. CDR3 residues: CASSGRETQYF. In nucleotides, the CDR3 is TGCGCCAGCAGCGGAAGAGAGACCCAGTACTTC. The chain employs TRBV5-1 and TRBJ2-5; D is unclear. V was pared by 4 bases and J by 4 bases, with 5 bases between. This CDR3 is built from 11 residues. From germline, CDR1 is SGHRS and CDR2 YFSETQ.

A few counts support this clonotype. The CDR3 sequence: CASSRPGQGTGGYTF. The CDR3 coding sequence is TGTGCCAGCAGTAGACCGGGACAGGGGACCGGTGGCTACACCTTC. The gene calls are TRBV6-2 or TRBV6-3 and TRBJ1-2; 10 bases map to TRBD1. The germline gives CDR1 MNHEY, CDR2 SVGEGT. The CDR3 totals 15 residues. J lost 7 bases, V lost 5 bases, and 10 bases had no gene match.

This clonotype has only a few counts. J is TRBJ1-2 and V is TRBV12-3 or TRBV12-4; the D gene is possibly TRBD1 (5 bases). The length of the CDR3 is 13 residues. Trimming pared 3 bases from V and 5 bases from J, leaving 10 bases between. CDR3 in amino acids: CASSFGTAYGYTF. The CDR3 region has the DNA TGTGCCAGCAGTTTTGGGACGGCGTATGGCTACACCTTC.

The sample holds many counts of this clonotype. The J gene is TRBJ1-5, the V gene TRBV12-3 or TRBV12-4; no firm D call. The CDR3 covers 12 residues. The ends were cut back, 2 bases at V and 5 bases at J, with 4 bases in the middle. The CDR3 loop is CASSLRDQPQHF. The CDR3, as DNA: TGTGCCAGCAGTTTAAGGGATCAGCCCCAGCATTTT.

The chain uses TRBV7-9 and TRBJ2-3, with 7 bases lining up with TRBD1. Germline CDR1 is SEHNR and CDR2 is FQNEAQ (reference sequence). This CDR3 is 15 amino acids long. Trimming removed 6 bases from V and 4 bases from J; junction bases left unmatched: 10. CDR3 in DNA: TGTGCCAGCAGGATAGACAGGGCCGTCTCAGATACGCAGTATTTT. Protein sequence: CASRIDRAVSDTQYF.

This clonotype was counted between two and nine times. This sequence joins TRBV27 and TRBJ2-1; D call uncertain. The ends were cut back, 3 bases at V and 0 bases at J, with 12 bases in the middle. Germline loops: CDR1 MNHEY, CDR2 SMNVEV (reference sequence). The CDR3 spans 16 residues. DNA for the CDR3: TGTGCCAGCAGTTTCTCCTCTTATAACTCCTACAATGAGCAGTTCTTC. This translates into CASSFSSYNSYNEQFF.

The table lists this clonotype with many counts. CDR3 region: CASSPAGQGRNQPQHF. The CDR3 region has the DNA TGTGCCAGCAGCCCCGCGGGACAGGGCCGCAATCAGCCCCAGCATTTT. This chain connects TRBV6-6 to TRBJ1-5; 9 bases are a match to TRBD1. V lost 6 bases to trimming and J lost 2 bases; unmatched junction nucleotides: 8. This CDR3 region has 16 residues. Germline V lookup: CDR1 MNHNY, CDR2 SVGAGI (reference sequence).

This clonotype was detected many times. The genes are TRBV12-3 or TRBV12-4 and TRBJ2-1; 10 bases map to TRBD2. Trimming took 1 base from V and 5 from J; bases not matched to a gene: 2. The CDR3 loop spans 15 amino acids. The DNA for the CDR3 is TGTGCCAGCAGTTTAGGAGGGACTAGCGACAATGAGCAGTTCTTC. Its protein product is CASSLGGTSDNEQFF.

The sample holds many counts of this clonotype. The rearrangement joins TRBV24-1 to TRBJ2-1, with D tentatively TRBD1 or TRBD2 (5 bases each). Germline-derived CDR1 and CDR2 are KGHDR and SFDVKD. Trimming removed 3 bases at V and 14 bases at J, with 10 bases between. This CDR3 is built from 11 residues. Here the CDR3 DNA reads TGTGCCACCAGTGATGGGGGTTTCGAGTTCTTC. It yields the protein CATSDGGFEFF.

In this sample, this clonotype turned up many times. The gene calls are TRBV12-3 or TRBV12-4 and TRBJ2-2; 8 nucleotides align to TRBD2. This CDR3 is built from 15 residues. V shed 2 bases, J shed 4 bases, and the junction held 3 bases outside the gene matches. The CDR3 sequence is CASSLTSGPTGELFF. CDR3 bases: TGTGCCAGCAGTTTAACTAGCGGTCCCACCGGGGAGCTGTTTTTT.

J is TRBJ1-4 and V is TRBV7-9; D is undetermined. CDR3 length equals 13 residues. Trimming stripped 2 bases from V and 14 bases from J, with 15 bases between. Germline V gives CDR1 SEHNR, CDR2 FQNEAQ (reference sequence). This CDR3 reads CASSLTASGVLFF. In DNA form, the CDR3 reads TGTGCCAGCAGCTTAACGGCCAGCGGAGTCCTGTTTTTT.

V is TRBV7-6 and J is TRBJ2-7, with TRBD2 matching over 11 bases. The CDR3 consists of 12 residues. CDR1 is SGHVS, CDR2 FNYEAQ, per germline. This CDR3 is CASSQTSGATPV. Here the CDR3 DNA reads TGTGCCAGCAGCCAGACTAGCGGGGCTACGCCAGTC.

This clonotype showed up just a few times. CDR3 amino acids: CASSQRQGYGYTF. The CDR3 DNA is TGTGCCAGCAGCCAACGACAGGGGTATGGCTACACCTTC. The chain joins TRBV14 to TRBJ1-2; 8 positions match TRBD1. Germline CDR1 is SGHDN and CDR2 is FVKESK. Germline trimming cut 2 bases from V and 5 bases from J; bases unmatched to any gene: 1. This CDR3 comprises 13 residues.

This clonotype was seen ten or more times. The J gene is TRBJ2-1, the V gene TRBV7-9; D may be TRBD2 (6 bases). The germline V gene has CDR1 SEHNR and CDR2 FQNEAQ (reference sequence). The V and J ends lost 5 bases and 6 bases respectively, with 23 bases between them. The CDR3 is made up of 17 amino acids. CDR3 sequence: CASSILLLRDGANEQFF. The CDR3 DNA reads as TGTGCCAGCAGCATCCTCCTTTTGCGGGACGGGGCCAATGAGCAGTTCTTC.

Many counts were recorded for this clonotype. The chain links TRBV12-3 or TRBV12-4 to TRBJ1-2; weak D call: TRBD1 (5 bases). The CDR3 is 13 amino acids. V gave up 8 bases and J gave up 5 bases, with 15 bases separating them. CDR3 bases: TGTGCCAGCTCCAGGGAATCCCTTTATGGCTACACCTTC. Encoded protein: CASSRESLYGYTF.